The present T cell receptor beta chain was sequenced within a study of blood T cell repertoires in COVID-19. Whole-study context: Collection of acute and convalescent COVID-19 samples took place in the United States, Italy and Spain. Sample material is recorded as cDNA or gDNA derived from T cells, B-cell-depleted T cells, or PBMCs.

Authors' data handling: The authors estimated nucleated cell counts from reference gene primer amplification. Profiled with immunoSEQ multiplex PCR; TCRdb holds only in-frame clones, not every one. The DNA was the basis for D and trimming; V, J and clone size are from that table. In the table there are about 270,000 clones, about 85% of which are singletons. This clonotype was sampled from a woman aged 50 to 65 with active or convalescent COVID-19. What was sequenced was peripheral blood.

DNA of the CDR3: TGTGCCAGCTCACCATTGGGACAGGGGGTCGCTGAAGCTTTCTTT. It encodes CASSPLGQGVAEAFF. The chain couples TRBV18 to TRBJ1-1; the match to TRBD1 covers 11 bases. Germline V CDR1 and CDR2: KGHSH, LQKENI. V shed 2 bases and J 6 bases; nucleotides not matched to a gene: 5. The CDR3 sequence is 15 residues long.